This T cell receptor (beta chain) stems from a study of cytomegalovirus exposure and HLA in healthy donors. The PCR had 60 Vbeta and 13 Jbeta primers. Generated by immunoSEQ multiplex PCR, the TCRdb table keeps only in-frame clones and is missing some. The data hold about 130,000 clones, with about four fifths observed a single time. The CDR3 contains 20 residues. V was pared by 6 bases and J by 0 bases, with 17 bases of the junction left unmatched. In germline, CDR1 is LNHDA, CDR2 SQIVND (reference sequence). This clone occurred once. The sequencing sample was made of PBMCs. The V and J genes are TRBV19 and TRBJ1-6, with 7 bases aligning to TRBD1. The TCR sequence derives from a human donor in good health. CDR3 sequence: CASSMFGTDSFSSYNSPLHF. The DNA for the CDR3 is TGTGCCAGTAGCATGTTTGGGACAGACTCGTTTAGCTCCTATAATTCACCCCTCCACTTT.